This TCR beta chain was sequenced during a study of blood T cell repertoires in COVID-19. As for the study in general: Spain, Italy and the United States supplied samples that represented acute and convalescent COVID-19.

In the original processing: Estimates of nucleated cell counts were drawn from the amplification of reference gene primers. Using immunoSEQ multiplex PCR, the repertoire was profiled, and TCRdb retains in-frame clones only, with some absent. V and J calls and clone size come straight from that table; D and trimming were deduced from the DNA. The table shows roughly 200,000 clones, with about 85% occurring only once. During active infection, Seattle patients enrolled and were then monitored through disease. The sample comprised peripheral blood. This sequence originates from a woman in her forties with COVID-19, enrolled during active disease.

Here the CDR3 DNA reads TGCGCCAGCAGCTTGAATGTAGCATCGGGCGGGGAGCTGTTTTTT. Protein: CASSLNVASGGELFF. The chain is built from TRBV5-1 and TRBJ2-2; unclear D gene. Germline CDR1 is SGHRS and CDR2 is YFSETQ. V was clipped by 1 base and J by 7 bases, with 14 bases between them. CDR3 length: 15 residues.